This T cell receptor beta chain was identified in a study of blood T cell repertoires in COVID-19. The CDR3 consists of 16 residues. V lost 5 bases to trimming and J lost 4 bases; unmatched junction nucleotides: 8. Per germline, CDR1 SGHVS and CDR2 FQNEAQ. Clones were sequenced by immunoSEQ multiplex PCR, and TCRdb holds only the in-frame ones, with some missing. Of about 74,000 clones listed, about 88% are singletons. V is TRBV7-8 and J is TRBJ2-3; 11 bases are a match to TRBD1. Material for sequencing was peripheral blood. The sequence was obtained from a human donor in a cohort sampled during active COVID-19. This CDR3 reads CASSDRTGGAADTQYF. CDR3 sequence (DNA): TGTGCCAGCAGCGACCGGACAGGGGGCGCGGCAGATACGCAGTATTTT.